This passage covers 22 T cell receptor beta chains from one sample sequenced in a study of human T cells and chemical hapten exposure. TCRdb passed the RACE reads through MiXCR, listing each CDR3 protein once. The top ten clones hold 2.1% of a sample with 150,000 to 200,000 distinct CDR3 sequences, around a quarter of them seen once. The sample's time point: patch test 3, about 24 weeks after DPC sensitization. Documented treatment: therapeutic diphenylcyclopropenone sensitization with weekly scalp DPC. The specimen comprised whole blood, sampled in connection with sensitization to the hapten diphenylcyclopropenone (DPC). The source of these receptors is a woman aged 18-29 years with alopecia areata. Some clones in this sample may be carry-over from other donors' samples.

The sample holds many counts of this clonotype. The V and J genes are TRBV29-1 and TRBJ1-3; D gene unclear. Germline-derived CDR1 and CDR2 are SQVTM and ANQGSEA. CDR3 length: 13 amino acids. Trimming pared 4 bases from V and 0 bases from J, leaving 7 bases between. The CDR3, as DNA: TGCAGCGTTGGGGCGAGCTCTGGAAACACCATATATTTT. This encodes CSVGASSGNTIYF.

This clonotype appeared a few times. The chain joins TRBV5-8 to TRBJ2-6; possible D gene TRBD1, 6 bases. The CDR3 extends over 16 amino acids. Germline CDR1 reads SGHTS; CDR2 reads YDEGEE. Trimming shortened V by 4 bases and J by 0 bases, and 11 bases separated the two germline ends. CDR3 nucleotide sequence: TGTGCCAGCAGCGGCTGGACAGCCTCTGGGGCCAACGTCCTGACTTTC. This gives the protein CASSGWTASGANVLTF.

This clonotype was seen at least ten times. The chain carries TRBV2 and TRBJ2-1, with 7 bases lining up with TRBD2. This CDR3 comprises 13 residues. V was clipped by 5 bases and J by 12 bases; unmatched bases: 10. CDR1 SNHLY and CDR2 FYNNEI come from the germline V gene. The CDR3 loop reads CASSWAGELGQFF. The CDR3 region has the DNA TGTGCCAGCAGTTGGGCGGGAGAGTTGGGGCAGTTCTTC.

V is TRBV29-1 and J is TRBJ2-7; 9 positions agree with TRBD1. Germline trimming cut 6 bases from V and 9 bases from J; bases unmatched to any gene: 12. Germline V gives CDR1 SQVTM, CDR2 ANQGSEA. The CDR3 covers 13 residues. The CDR3 loop is CSVLLGQGFGQYF. The CDR3 nucleotides are TGCAGCGTCCTTCTCGGACAGGGGTTTGGGCAGTACTTC.

The chain uses TRBV7-9 and TRBJ2-5; D not certain. CDR1 SEHNR and CDR2 FQNEAQ come from the germline V gene (reference sequence). The V gene lost 7 bases and the J gene lost 4 bases, with 16 bases spanning the gap. CDR3 size: 14 residues. CDR3 region: CASTLEGLRETQYF. The DNA of the CDR3 is TGTGCCAGCACCCTAGAAGGCCTTCGAGAGACCCAGTACTTC.

A remark on this clonotype: No conserved phenylalanine or tryptophan is present at the end of the CDR3, so a read error is the likely explanation. This sequence joins TRBV18 and TRBJ1-6; no reliable D call. V lost 6 bases and J lost 5, with 11 bases in between. Germline-derived CDR1 and CDR2 are KGHSH and LQKENI. The CDR3 has 14 amino acids. The CDR3 region has the DNA TGTGCCAGCTCGGTCGTACAAGATAATTCACCCCTCCACCTT. It yields the protein CASSVVQDNSPLHL.

This clonotype was observed many times. The chain recombines TRBV12-3 or TRBV12-4 with TRBJ1-2; D not resolved. The CDR3 extends over 14 amino acids. Trimming shortened V by 3 bases and J by 3 bases, and 11 bases separated the two germline ends. CDR3 protein: CASSLDQVDYGYTF. In nucleotides, the CDR3 is TGTGCCAGCAGTTTGGACCAAGTGGACTATGGCTACACCTTC.

This clonotype was detected ten times or more. CDR3 amino acids: CSARSGQGAQPQHF. CDR3 sequence (DNA): TGCAGTGCTAGGTCGGGACAGGGGGCTCAGCCCCAGCATTTT. The rearrangement joins TRBV20-1 to TRBJ1-5; 12 nucleotides agree with TRBD1. The CDR3 is 14 amino acids. Trimming at V came to 3 bases and at J to 6 bases, leaving 3 bases not matched to a gene. CDR1 is DFQATT and CDR2 is SNEGSKA in the germline V gene (reference sequence).

The chain couples TRBV25-1 to TRBJ1-4; D is unclear. CDR3 length: 15 residues. Germline CDR1 and CDR2: MGHDK and SYGVNS. The V end lost 3 bases, the J end lost 0 bases, and 8 bases lay between the germline ends. The CDR3 sequence: CASSDDPATNEKLFF. The DNA for the CDR3 is TGTGCCAGCAGTGATGACCCTGCAACTAATGAAAAACTGTTTTTT.

The rearrangement joins TRBV12-3 or TRBV12-4 to TRBJ2-7, with D tentatively TRBD2 (6 bases). V gave up 6 bases and J gave up 0 bases, with 15 bases separating them. This CDR3 has 15 residues. As DNA, the CDR3 is TGTGCCAGCAGCCCCCCTAGCGAAAGCTCCTACGAGCAGTACTTC. Translated: CASSPPSESSYEQYF.

V gene TRBV20-1 combines with J gene TRBJ1-1; D gene uncertain. Germline V gives CDR1 DFQATT, CDR2 SNEGSKA (reference sequence). Trimming removed 6 bases at V and 3 bases at J, with 17 bases between. There are 14 residues in the CDR3. The CDR3: CSAPTPKRDTEAFF. The CDR3 nucleotides are TGCAGTGCCCCGACCCCTAAGAGAGACACTGAAGCTTTCTTT.

The table lists this clonotype with a few counts. The V call is TRBV5-1, the J call TRBJ2-5; 8 positions agree with TRBD1. The CDR3 consists of 14 residues. Trimming removed 5 bases from V and 7 bases from J; junction bases left unmatched: 10. Germline V gene sequence: CDR1 SGHRS, CDR2 YFSETQ. The CDR3 coding sequence is TGCGCCAGCAGTAGTGGGACAGGTCTGGCGACCCAGTACTTC. Translated: CASSSGTGLATQYF.

This clonotype turned up a few times. This chain connects TRBV11-3 to TRBJ2-2; D unresolved. The ends were cut back, 0 bases at V and 6 bases at J, with 5 bases in the middle. Germline-derived CDR1 and CDR2 are SGHNT and YENEEA. This CDR3 has 13 amino acids. The CDR3 DNA sequence: TGTGCCAGCAGCTTAGATTTTCCCGGGGAGCTGTTTTTT. Translated: CASSLDFPGELFF.

The chain joins TRBV7-9 to TRBJ1-1; 12 positions agree with TRBD1. Germline lookup yields CDR1 SEHNR and CDR2 FQNEAQ (reference sequence). J gave up 4 bases and V 4 bases, and 7 bases lay outside the gene matches. The length of the CDR3 is 16 residues. CDR3 nucleotide sequence: TGTGCCAGCAGCTCGGGACAGGGGGCGCCGGGCACTGAAGCTTTCTTT. Residues: CASSSGQGAPGTEAFF.

This clonotype turned up a few times. The chain has TRBV29-1 and TRBJ1-3; 9 bases line up with TRBD1. This CDR3 is built from 11 residues. Germline CDR1 SQVTM, CDR2 ANQGSEA. V lost 6 bases, J lost 8 bases, and 2 bases stayed unmatched. The DNA for the CDR3 is TGCAGCGTACAGGGGGCACACACCATATATTTT. It yields the protein CSVQGAHTIYF.

In this sample, this clonotype turned up a few times. The J gene is TRBJ1-3, the V gene TRBV29-1, with D unresolved. Trimming shortened V by 4 bases and J by 1 base, and 8 bases separated the two germline ends. The CDR3 is 13 residues long. Germline V gives CDR1 SQVTM, CDR2 ANQGSEA. CDR3 sequence reads: CSVVGRSGNTIYF. For the CDR3, the DNA is TGCAGCGTTGTCGGCCGTTCTGGAAACACCATATATTTT. The full variable domain, with the rest looked up from reference TRBV29-1 and TRBJ1-3, is SAVISQKPSRDICQRGTSLTIQCQVDSQVTMMFWYRQQPGQSLTLIATANQGSEATYESGFVIDKFPISRPNLTFSTLTVSNMSPEDSSIYLCSVVGRSGNTIYFGEGSWLTVV.

This clonotype turned up a few times. V gene TRBV9 combines with J gene TRBJ2-1, with TRBD1 matching over 9 bases. The V segment lost 4 bases and the J segment 4 bases; nucleotides outside the gene matches: 6. The CDR3 runs to 15 residues. Per germline, CDR1 SGDLS and CDR2 YYNGEE. This CDR3 reads CASSFRDRAYNEQFF. The CDR3, as DNA: TGTGCCAGCAGCTTCCGGGACAGGGCTTACAATGAGCAGTTCTTC.

There are a few counts of this clonotype. V gene TRBV5-1 combines with J gene TRBJ1-2, with 9 bases that match TRBD1. The ends lost 2 bases at V and 2 bases at J; junction bases unmatched: 1. Germline assignment: CDR1 SGHRS and CDR2 YFSETQ. This CDR3 is built from 14 residues. CDR3 protein: CASSLGQGNYGYTF. The CDR3 DNA sequence: TGCGCCAGCAGCTTAGGACAGGGGAACTATGGCTACACCTTC. The whole variable domain, filled in from reference TRBV5-1 and TRBJ1-2, reads KAGVTQTPRYLIKTRGQQVTLSCSPISGHRSVSWYQQTPGQGLQFLFEYFSETQRNKGNFPGRFSGRQFSNSRSEMNVSTLELGDSALYLCASSLGQGNYGYTFGSGTRLTVV.

This clonotype was seen many times. The V call is TRBV6-2 or TRBV6-3, the J call TRBJ1-2; D may be TRBD1 (5 bases). Germline loops: CDR1 MNHEY, CDR2 SVGEGT. The length of the CDR3 is 12 residues. V was cut by 2 bases and J by 13 bases, with 14 bases left in between. The CDR3 DNA follows: TGTGCCAGCAGTTACACCGGGACGGAGGTCACCTTC. Residues: CASSYTGTEVTF.

In its sample, this clonotype was seen a few times. The chain links TRBV9 to TRBJ2-1, with 10 bases that match TRBD1. In germline, CDR1 is SGDLS, CDR2 YYNGEE. Losses at the gene ends were 2 bases for V and 8 bases for J; bases not matched to a gene: 7. CDR3 length equals 15 residues. The CDR3 protein is CASSVGTGVLDEQFF. In DNA form, the CDR3 reads TGTGCCAGCAGCGTGGGGACAGGGGTACTGGATGAGCAGTTCTTC.

This clonotype has more than one count but fewer than ten. The conserved final phenylalanine or tryptophan is absent from the CDR3, which likely points to a read error. The J gene is TRBJ2-1, the V gene TRBV28; possibly TRBD1 for D (5 bases). Germline-derived CDR1 and CDR2 are MDHEN and SYDVKM. Trimming removed 6 bases at V and 4 bases at J, with 7 bases between. The CDR3 runs 12 residues. The chain's CDR3 is CASRQDYNEQFL. The CDR3 DNA is TGTGCCAGCAGACAGGATTACAATGAGCAGTTCCTC.

The genes are TRBV6-4 and TRBJ2-2; TRBD2 aligns across 8 bases. The CDR3 covers 15 residues. J lost 1 base, V lost 3 bases, and 1 base had no gene match. The germline V gene has CDR1 MRHNA and CDR2 SNTAGT. The CDR3 DNA is TGTGCCAGCAGTGATACTAGCGGGAACACCGGGGAGCTGTTTTTT. Its protein is CASSDTSGNTGELFF.